This record covers a single TCR beta chain. V lost 3 bases and J 4 bases, leaving 7 bases between the germline ends. The V gene's germline CDR1 is GTSNPN and CDR2 SVGIG (reference sequence). The CDR3 is 12 amino acids. The data are from a study of blood T cell repertoires in COVID-19. In the original workflow: Nucleated cell number was recorded as an estimate derived from reference gene primer amplification. Some clones are missing from TCRdb's copy, which holds only in-frame ones; the method was immunoSEQ multiplex PCR. That table is the source of V, J and clone size, and D and trimming were worked out from the DNA. The data hold 350,000 to 450,000 clones, with just under 90% observed a single time. Recruits, aged roughly 18 to 90 years, lived in around 24 US areas.

This receptor was taken from a woman younger than 45 who had recovered from COVID-19. The gene calls are TRBV30 and TRBJ1-3; D remains ambiguous. The sequencing sample was made of PBMCs or T cells enriched from blood (not recorded which). The CDR3 is CAWSSLGNTIYF. The CDR3 DNA reads TGTGCCTGGAGCTCTCTGGGAAACACCATATATTTT.